This T cell receptor beta chain was recorded in a study of technical replicates of blood from a few donors. The table lists this clone with a count of one. At one boundary the junction diverges from the germline segment, which might be a read error. The germline V gene has CDR1 SGDLS and CDR2 YYNGEE. The CDR3 loop spans 14 amino acids. Clones were read by immunoSEQ multiplex PCR, and TCRdb kept only the in-frame ones, dropping some. The table records more than 65,000 clones, 96% of them present only once. V gene TRBV9 combines with J gene TRBJ2-3; 7 positions agree with TRBD1. The clonotype comes from a human donor in good health. Sequences were obtained from T cells isolated from PBMCs. In nucleotides, the CDR3 is TGTGCCAGCAGCGCCCCTGGGTGGACAGGTACGCAGTATTTT. Protein product: CASSAPGWTGTQYF.